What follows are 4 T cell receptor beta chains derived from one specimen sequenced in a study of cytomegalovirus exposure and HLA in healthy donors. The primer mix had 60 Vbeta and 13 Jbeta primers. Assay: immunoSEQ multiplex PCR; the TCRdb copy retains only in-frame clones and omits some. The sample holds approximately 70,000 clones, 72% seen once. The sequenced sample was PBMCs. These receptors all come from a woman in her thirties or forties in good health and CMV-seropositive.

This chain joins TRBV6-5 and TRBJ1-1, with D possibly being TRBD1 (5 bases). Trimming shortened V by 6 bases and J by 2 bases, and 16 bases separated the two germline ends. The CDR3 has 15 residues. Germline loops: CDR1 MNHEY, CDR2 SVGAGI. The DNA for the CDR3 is TGTGCCAGCAGCGCCCTAAGGACATTAAACACTGAAGCTTTCTTT. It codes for CASSALRTLNTEAFF.

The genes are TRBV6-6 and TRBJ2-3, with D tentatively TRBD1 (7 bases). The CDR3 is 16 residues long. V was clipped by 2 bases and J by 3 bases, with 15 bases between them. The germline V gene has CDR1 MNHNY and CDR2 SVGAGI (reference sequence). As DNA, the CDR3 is TGTGCCAGCAGTTACGGAGGGGGCTGGGGGACAGATACGCAGTATTTT. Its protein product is CASSYGGGWGTDTQYF.

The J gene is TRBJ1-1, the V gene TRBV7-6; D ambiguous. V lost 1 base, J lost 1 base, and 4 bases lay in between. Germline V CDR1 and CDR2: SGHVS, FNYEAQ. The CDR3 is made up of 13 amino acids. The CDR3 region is CASSLEQNTEAFF. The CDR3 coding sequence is TGTGCCAGCAGCTTAGAACAGAACACTGAAGCTTTCTTT.

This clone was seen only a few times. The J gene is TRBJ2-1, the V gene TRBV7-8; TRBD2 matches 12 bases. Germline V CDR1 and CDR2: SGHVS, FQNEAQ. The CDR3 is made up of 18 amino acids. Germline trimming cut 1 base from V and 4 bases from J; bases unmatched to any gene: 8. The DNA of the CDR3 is TGTGCCAGCAGCTTAGATATACTAGCGGGGGGAGGGTACAATGAGCAGTTCTTC. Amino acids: CASSLDILAGGGYNEQFF. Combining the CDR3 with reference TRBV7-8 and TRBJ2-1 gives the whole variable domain GAGVSQSPRYKVAKRGQDVALRCDPISGHVSLFWYQQALGQGPEFLTYFQNEAQLDKSGLPSDRFFAERPEGSVSTLKIQRTQQEDSAVYLCASSLDILAGGGYNEQFFGPGTRLTVL.